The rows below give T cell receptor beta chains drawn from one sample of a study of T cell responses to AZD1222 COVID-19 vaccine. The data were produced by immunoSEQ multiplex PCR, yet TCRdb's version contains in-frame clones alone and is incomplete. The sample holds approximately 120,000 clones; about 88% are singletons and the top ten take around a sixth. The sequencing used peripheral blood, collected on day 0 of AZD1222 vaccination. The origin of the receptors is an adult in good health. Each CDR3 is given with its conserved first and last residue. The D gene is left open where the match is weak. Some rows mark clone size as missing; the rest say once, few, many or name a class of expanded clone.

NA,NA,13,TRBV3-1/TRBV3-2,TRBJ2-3,CASSVGQAGTQYF,TGTGCCAGCAGCGTAGGCCAGGCAGGTACGCAGTATTTT
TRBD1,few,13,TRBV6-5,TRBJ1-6,CASRRQGDSPLHF,TGTGCCAGCCGACGACAGGGTGATTCACCCCTCCACTTT
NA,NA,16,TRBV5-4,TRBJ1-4,CASSSDVGSPNEKLFF,TGTGCCAGCAGCTCTGACGTAGGGAGTCCTAATGAAAAACTGTTTTTT
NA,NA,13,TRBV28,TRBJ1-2,CAMGGGLPYGYTF,TGTGCCATGGGGGGCGGACTTCCCTATGGCTACACCTTC
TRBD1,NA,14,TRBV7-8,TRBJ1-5,CASSRQGANQPQHF,TGTGCCAGCAGCCGACAGGGGGCAAATCAGCCCCAGCATTTT
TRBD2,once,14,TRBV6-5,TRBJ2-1,CASRRLAGGPEQFF,TGTGCCAGCAGACGACTAGCGGGAGGCCCGGAGCAGTTCTTC
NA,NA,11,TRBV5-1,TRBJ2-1,CASSLAFEQFF,TGCGCCAGCAGCTTGGCGTTTGAGCAGTTCTTC
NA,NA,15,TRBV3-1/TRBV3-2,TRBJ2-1,CASSQSGSDYNEQFF,TGTGCCAGCAGCCAATCCGGTTCCGACTACAATGAGCAGTTCTTC
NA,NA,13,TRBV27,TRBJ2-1,CASSPTPRSEQFF,TGTGCCAGCAGTCCCACCCCCCGCTCAGAGCAGTTCTTC
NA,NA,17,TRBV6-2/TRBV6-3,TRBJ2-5,CASSYSATRRRQETQYF,TGTGCCAGCAGTTACTCGGCCACGCGGAGACGTCAAGAGACCCAGTACTTC
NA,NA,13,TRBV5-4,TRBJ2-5,CASSLATQETQYF,TGTGCCAGCAGCTTGGCGACCCAAGAGACCCAGTACTTC
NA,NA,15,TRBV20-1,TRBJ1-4,CSASPGGAWGEKLFF,TGCAGTGCTAGTCCCGGCGGGGCCTGGGGGGAAAAACTGTTTTTT
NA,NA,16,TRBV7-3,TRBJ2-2,CASSLIQGRNTGELFF,TGTGCCAGCAGCTTAATTCAGGGGAGGAACACCGGGGAGCTGTTTTTT
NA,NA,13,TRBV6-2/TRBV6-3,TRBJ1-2,CASSQGTGQSYTF,TGTGCCAGCAGTCAGGGGACCGGTCAGAGCTACACCTTC
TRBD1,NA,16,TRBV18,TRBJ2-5,CASSPIATGGQETQYF,TGTGCCAGCTCACCAATCGCGACAGGGGGCCAAGAGACCCAGTACTTC
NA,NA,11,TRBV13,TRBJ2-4,CASSLKNIQYF,TGTGCCAGCAGCCTTAAAAACATTCAGTACTTC
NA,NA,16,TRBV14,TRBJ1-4,CASSQRSIGATEKLFF,TGTGCCAGCAGCCAAAGATCGATAGGGGCGACTGAAAAACTGTTTTTT
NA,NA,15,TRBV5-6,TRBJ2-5,CASSPSLSLLETQYF,TGTGCCAGCAGCCCCTCTTTAAGCCTGTTGGAGACCCAGTACTTC
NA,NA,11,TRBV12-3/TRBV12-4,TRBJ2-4,CASSFKNIQYF,TGTGCCAGCAGTTTCAAAAACATTCAGTACTTC
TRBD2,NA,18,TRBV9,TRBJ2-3,CASSLPGLAVPSTDTQYF,TGTGCCAGCAGCTTGCCGGGACTAGCGGTCCCTAGCACAGATACGCAGTATTTT
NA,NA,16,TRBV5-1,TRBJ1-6,CASSLGGANGNSPLHF,TGCGCCAGCAGCCTGGGGGGGGCGAATGGTAATTCACCCCTCCACTTT
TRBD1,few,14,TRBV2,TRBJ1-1,CASIPTGGITEAFF,TGTGCCAGCATTCCGACAGGGGGCATTACTGAAGCTTTCTTT
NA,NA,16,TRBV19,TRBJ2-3,CASSPTSRQDTDTQYF,TGTGCCAGTAGTCCAACCTCCAGACAAGACACAGATACGCAGTATTTT
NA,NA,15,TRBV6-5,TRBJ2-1,CASSPLGGPLNEQFF,TGTGCCAGCAGTCCCCTGGGAGGACCCTTGAATGAGCAGTTCTTC
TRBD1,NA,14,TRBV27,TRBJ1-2,CASNPRGATYGYTF,TGTGCCAGCAACCCCAGGGGGGCGACCTATGGCTACACCTTC
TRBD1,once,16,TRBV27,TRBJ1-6,CASSKTTGGEYSPLHF,TGTGCCAGCAGTAAAACGACAGGGGGCGAGTATTCACCCCTCCACTTT
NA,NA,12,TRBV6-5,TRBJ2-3,CASGRTTDTQYF,TGTGCCAGCGGAAGAACGACAGATACGCAGTATTTT
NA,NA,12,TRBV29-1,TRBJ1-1,CSAKTGYTEAFF,TGCAGCGCCAAAACAGGGTACACTGAAGCTTTCTTT
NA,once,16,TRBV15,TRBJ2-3,CATSTPGLQGADTQYF,TGTGCCACCAGCACACCGGGACTCCAGGGGGCAGATACGCAGTATTTT
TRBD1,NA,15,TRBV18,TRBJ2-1,CASSPRTGTGVLQFF,TGTGCCAGCTCACCACGAACCGGGACAGGGGTTTTGCAGTTCTTC
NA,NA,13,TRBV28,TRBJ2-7,CASGEGGSYEQYF,TGTGCCTCGGGCGAGGGAGGATCCTACGAGCAGTACTTC
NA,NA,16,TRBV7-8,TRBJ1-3,CASSSTVAGSGQTIYF,TGTGCCAGCAGCTCGACCGTGGCAGGCTCTGGGCAAACCATATATTTT
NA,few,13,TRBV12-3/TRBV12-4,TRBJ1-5,CASNVWGNQPQHF,TGTGCCAGCAACGTTTGGGGGAATCAGCCCCAGCATTTT
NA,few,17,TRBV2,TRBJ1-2,CASSESRRAEIIGGYTF,TGTGCCAGCAGTGAATCTCGTAGGGCAGAAATTATTGGGGGCTACACCTTC
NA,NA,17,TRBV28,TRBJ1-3,CASSSRRRTVSGNTIYF,TGTGCCAGCAGTTCGCGCCGCCGGACGGTCTCTGGAAACACCATATATTTT
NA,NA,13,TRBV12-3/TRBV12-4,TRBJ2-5,CASRVQGRETQYF,TGTGCCAGCAGGGTACAGGGCCGAGAGACCCAGTACTTC
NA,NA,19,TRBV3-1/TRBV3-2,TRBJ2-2,CASSLWAVGLQPNTGELFF,TGTGCCAGCAGCCTTTGGGCTGTGGGTTTACAGCCGAACACCGGGGAGCTGTTTTTT
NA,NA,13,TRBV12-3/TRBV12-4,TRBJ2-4,CASSWVGRDIQYF,TGTGCCAGCAGTTGGGTGGGGCGGGACATTCAGTACTTC
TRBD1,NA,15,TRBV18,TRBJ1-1,CASSPPGQGNTEAFF,TGTGCCAGCTCACCACCGGGACAGGGAAACACTGAAGCTTTCTTT
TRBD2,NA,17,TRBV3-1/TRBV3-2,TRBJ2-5,CASSQPGTSGGVETQYF,TGTGCCAGCAGCCAACCCGGGACTAGCGGGGGAGTAGAGACCCAGTACTTC
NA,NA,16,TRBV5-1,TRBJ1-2,CASSPLGGRTNYGYTF,TGCGCCAGCAGCCCCCTGGGGGGACGGACCAACTATGGCTACACCTTC
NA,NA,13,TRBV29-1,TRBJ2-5,CSVEGPGQETQYF,TGCAGCGTTGAGGGGCCGGGACAAGAGACCCAGTACTTC
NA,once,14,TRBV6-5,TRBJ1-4,CASSYRRFNEKLFF,TGTGCCAGCAGTTATAGGCGGTTTAATGAAAAACTGTTTTTT
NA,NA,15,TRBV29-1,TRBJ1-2,CSVGPGAGTNYGYTF,TGCAGCGTTGGACCAGGAGCAGGGACCAACTATGGCTACACCTTC
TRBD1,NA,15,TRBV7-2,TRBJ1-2,CASSYRDRTTYGYTF,TGTGCCAGCAGCTACCGGGACAGAACGACCTATGGCTACACCTTC
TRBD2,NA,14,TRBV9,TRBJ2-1,CASSSGSTYNEQFF,TGTGCCAGCAGCAGCGGGAGCACCTACAATGAGCAGTTCTTC
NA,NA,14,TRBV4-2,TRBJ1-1,CASSQFQGRTEAFF,TGTGCCAGCAGCCAATTCCAGGGGAGAACTGAAGCTTTCTTT
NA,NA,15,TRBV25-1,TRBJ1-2,CASSLGGRANYGYTF,TGTGCCAGCAGCCTCGGGGGCCGAGCTAACTATGGCTACACCTTC
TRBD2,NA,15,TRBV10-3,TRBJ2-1,CAIRDSGRAGKEQFF,TGTGCCATCAGGGATAGCGGGAGGGCCGGTAAGGAGCAGTTCTTC
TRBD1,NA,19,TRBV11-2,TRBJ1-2,CASSLAPRTGGNTNYGYTF,TGTGCCAGCAGCTTAGCCCCCCGGACAGGGGGAAATACTAACTATGGCTACACCTTC
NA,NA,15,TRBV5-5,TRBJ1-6,CASSLSSGGNSPLHF,TGTGCCAGCAGCTTGTCTTCAGGAGGCAATTCACCCCTCCACTTT